Listed below are T cell receptor beta chains from one sample, sequenced in a study of T cell changes during pregnancy in multiple sclerosis. Only in-frame clones appear in the TCRdb table, and some are missing; sequencing was by immunoSEQ multiplex PCR. The sample has around 35,000 clones, 90% seen once. The sequencing used CD8+ T cells from peripheral blood mononuclear cells, collected before pregnancy. These receptors originate from a female donor with multiple sclerosis, enrolled in a pregnancy study. Each CDR3 is given with its conserved first and last residue. Fields, in order: CDR3 protein, CDR3 DNA, D gene, clone size, CDR3 length, V gene, J gene. A D gene is named only where the DNA matches it firmly. The size of a clone is reported for some rows only, either as once, few or many, or as a class for expanded clones.

CASGLAEYRGYNEQFF	TGTGCTAGTGGTTTGGCCGAATACCGGGGGTACAATGAGCAGTTCTTC	NA	NA	16	TRBV12-5	TRBJ2-1
CACRMWETGSSYEQYF	TGTGCCTGTAGGATGTGGGAAACAGGCAGCTCCTACGAGCAGTACTTC	NA	NA	16	TRBV30	TRBJ2-7
CASSTTGSEAFF	TGTGCCAGCAGTACAACAGGGTCTGAAGCTTTCTTT	NA	few	12	TRBV27	TRBJ1-1
CASSLPGLASNEQFF	TGTGCCAGCAGCCTCCCGGGACTAGCAAGCAATGAGCAGTTCTTC	TRBD2	NA	15	TRBV11-3	TRBJ2-1
CASRYSDRKGLDYGYTF	TGTGCCAGCAGATACTCGGACAGGAAGGGTCTGGACTATGGCTACACCTTC	TRBD1	NA	17	TRBV27	TRBJ1-2
CASSLEDSTYEQYF	TGTGCCAGCAGCTTAGAGGACAGCACCTACGAGCAGTACTTC	NA	once	14	TRBV7-6	TRBJ2-7
CATSRYNQPQHF	TGTGCCACCAGCAGATATAATCAGCCCCAGCATTTT	NA	NA	12	TRBV15	TRBJ1-5
CASSQEKQGRVSHEQYF	TGCGCCAGCAGCCAAGAAAAACAGGGGCGGGTTTCCCACGAGCAGTACTTC	TRBD1	NA	17	TRBV4-3	TRBJ2-7
CASSATSGRAGEQFF	TGTGCCAGCAGCGCGACTAGCGGGAGGGCTGGTGAGCAGTTCTTC	TRBD2	NA	15	TRBV7-2	TRBJ2-1
CASSFGLVGDTQYF	TGTGCCAGCAGCTTTGGACTAGTAGGGGATACGCAGTATTTT	TRBD2	NA	14	TRBV13	TRBJ2-3
CAWTGGRDSDTQYF	TGTGCCTGGACAGGGGGCAGGGACTCAGATACGCAGTATTTT	TRBD1	NA	14	TRBV30	TRBJ2-3
CASSDAQGGYNEQFF	TGTGCCAGCAGTGACGCACAGGGGGGGTACAATGAGCAGTTCTTC	NA	few	15	TRBV6-4	TRBJ2-1
CASSYRGTGRGETQYF	TGTGCCAGCAGCTACCGGGGGACAGGGAGGGGAGAGACCCAGTACTTC	TRBD1	NA	16	TRBV7-7	TRBJ2-5
CATRQGSYEKLFF	TGTGCCACCCGACAGGGTTCGTATGAAAAACTGTTTTTT	TRBD1	NA	13	TRBV7-9	TRBJ1-4
CASSRTSGSLETQYF	TGTGCCAGTAGCAGGACTAGCGGGAGTCTAGAGACCCAGTACTTC	TRBD2	many	15	TRBV19	TRBJ2-5
CASSGGGGELFF	TGTGCCAGCAGCGGGGGAGGAGGGGAGCTGTTTTTT	NA	NA	12	TRBV5-4	TRBJ2-2
CASSPGTGIQETQYF	TGCGCCAGCAGTCCCGGGACAGGGATCCAAGAGACCCAGTACTTC	TRBD1	once	15	TRBV5-1	TRBJ2-5